This TCR beta chain was sequenced during a study of shared clonotypes between healthy human individuals. About the study: Aged 18 to 49, the donors were a couple of women and a few men. Overall study results and limits: Shared across a handful of donors were around 5% of the naive CD4 clonotypes.

This CDR3 has 15 residues. CDR1 SGHRS and CDR2 YFSETQ come from the germline V gene. V lost 2 bases, J lost 6 bases, and 7 bases stayed unmatched. Deep-level assay runs were performed. The input for sorted-subset replicate PCRs was about 0.2 ug DNA, about 29,000 T cell genomes. Sequencing was performed with immunoSEQ multiplex PCR; in TCRdb, only in-frame clones are kept and a portion is missing. Here the sample spans 700,000 or so clones, roughly 78% being singletons. With respect to this clone: Its antigen is still unknown.

The origin of this receptor is a woman aged 25 to 39 in good health. The sample was memory CD4+ T cells sorted from blood. Documented subset: CD45RA-negative fraction. This chain uses TRBV5-1 with TRBJ2-7; 11 bases are shared with TRBD2. Written as DNA, the CDR3 is TGCGCCAGCAGCTTAACACTAGCGGGAGCGTCCGAGCAGTACTTC. Translation: CASSLTLAGASEQYF.